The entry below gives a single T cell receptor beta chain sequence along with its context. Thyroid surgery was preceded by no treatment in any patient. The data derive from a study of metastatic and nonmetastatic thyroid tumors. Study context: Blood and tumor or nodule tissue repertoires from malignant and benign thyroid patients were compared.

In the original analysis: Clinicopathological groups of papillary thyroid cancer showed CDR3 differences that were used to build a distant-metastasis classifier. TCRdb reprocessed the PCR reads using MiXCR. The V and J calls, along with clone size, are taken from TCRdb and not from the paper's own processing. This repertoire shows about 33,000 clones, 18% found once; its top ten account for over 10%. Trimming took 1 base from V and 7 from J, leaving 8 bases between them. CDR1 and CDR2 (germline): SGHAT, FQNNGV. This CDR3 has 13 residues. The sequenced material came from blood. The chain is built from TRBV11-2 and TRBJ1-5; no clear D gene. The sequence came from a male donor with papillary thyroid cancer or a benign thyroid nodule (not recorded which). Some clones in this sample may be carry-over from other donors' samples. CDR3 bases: TGTGCCAGCAGCTTAGGGCCTTACCAGCCCCAGCATTTT. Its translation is CASSLGPYQPQHF.